This T cell receptor beta chain appears in the sequencing data of a study of neurological immune-mediated disorders. Study-wide results and caveats: TCR-beta repertoires seemed private in all groups, with no expanded CDR3 amino acid sequences shared.

With 10-nucleotide random UMIs, 5'RACE was used to make the cDNA. TCRdb recomputed calls from the 5' RACE reads with MiXCR, one row per CDR3 protein. Seen here are about 46,000 distinct CDR3 sequences, less than 2% observed once, and the top ten hold 2.2%. Unsorted libraries used 2 million PBMCs kept at -80 degrees C. CDR3 size: 16 residues. The trim removed 4 bases at V and 2 bases at J, leaving 7 bases unmatched. Germline V gives CDR1 LNHNV, CDR2 YYDKDF (reference sequence). This clonotype was found many times. The antigen is unknown. The source is a woman aged 40 to 55 with multiple sclerosis. The chain links TRBV15 to TRBJ1-5; 8 nucleotides align to TRBD1. Sequences were obtained from PBMCs. The CDR3 nucleotides read TGTGCCACCAGCACGAGACAGGGGTATGGCAATCAGCCCCAGCATTTT. Its protein is CATSTRQGYGNQPQHF.